This T cell receptor beta chain originates from a study of T cell responses to AZD1222 COVID-19 vaccine (dated by TCRdb to the early 2020s). Some background on the complete study: A total of 230 to 250 trial participants underwent TCR sequencing, of whom some 210 received two doses of AZD1222 and about 26 received two doses of the MenACWY control vaccine. Trial participants were enrolled by age into 18-55, 56-69 and 70-plus year subgroups, with 148, 28 and 57 TCR-sequenced participants respectively.

Per the publication, the time point label means: about 28 days (+/-7) after the second vaccine dose. AZD1222 recipients given second doses at about 4 weeks or at about 12 weeks were pooled, since spike-specific TCR depth and breadth were not found to differ between the two schedules. Vaccinee samples were obtained from the UK trials COV001 and COV002, which included a single-blind randomized controlled phase 2/3 trial of AZD1222 (ChAdOx1 nCoV-19) in healthy adults. For TCRbeta chain sequencing, PBMC samples from trial participants were taken at day 0 and at day 28 after the second dose. Summary of the overall study and its limitations: Conclusions about previously exposed vaccinees are limited, since just 5 or 6 AZD1222 recipients were seropositive for SARS-CoV-2 at baseline. In the small 56-69-year group, the increase in depth fell short of significance, most likely because of low power. Nearly half of unique spike-specific TCRs reportedly recognized epitopes outside regions mutated in the B.1.351 and B.1.1.7 variants. CD4 TCRs associated with the vaccine covered the entire spike protein, and the dominant responses were in regions 160-218 and 743-854. No day 14 peak-response samples were available, so repertoires were characterized only after the peak T cell response. Most participants were white British and females outnumbered males, and the authors suggested that clonal diversity may have been underestimated. Spike-specific TCR breadth and depth rose significantly after two AZD1222 doses compared with day 0 and with MenACWY recipients.

A note on this clone: This clone's antigen is unknown. The sample holds no much larger clone one base away, and base qualities are not on file.

The CDR3 regions of human TCRbeta chains were analyzed by immunosequencing. In the original analysis: TCRs in the repertoires were compared against a reference library of SARS-CoV-2-specific TCRs that had been generated with the MIRA antigen-specificity platform. Breadth was defined as the fraction of unique TCRs that were SARS-CoV-2-associated, and depth was defined as the fraction of total T cells that were SARS-CoV-2-associated. Each spike-specific TCR was assigned to its reactive spike region and to a CD4 or CD8 class using the MIRA data. Log10-transformed breadth and depth values were compared by one-way ANOVA with Sidak's multiple comparisons tests. TCRdb re-hosts the immuneACCESS table, in-frame sequences only. Its copies lack some clones; in the studies checked, an unresolved V gene accounts for under half of them, and the cause for the rest is not known. D and trimming were read from the DNA, whereas the V and J calls and clone size are those reported in that table. The sample table contains about 150,000 clones; only one count was recorded for approximately 90% of them. Of the sample, under 4% falls within the top ten clones.

The TCR was taken from an adult who received the AZD1222 COVID-19 vaccine. The sample was peripheral blood, taken 28 days after the second AZD1222 dose.

The sequence in DNA is TGCGCCAGCAGCTTGCGTGATGATGAGCAGTTCTTC. This is translated as CASSLRDDEQFF. This receptor chain uses TRBV5-1 and TRBJ2-1; the D gene is not confidently resolved. Per the germline V gene, SGHRS is the CDR1 and YFSETQ is the CDR2. Including the terminal cysteine and phenylalanine, the CDR3 comprises 12 residues. CDR3 DNA is the only sequence kept; it has 36 bases, read in frame from the first base. Between the V and J ends, shortened by 1 base and 8 bases respectively, the junction contains 7 bases. The entire variable domain, with the stretches around the CDR3 drawn from the reference TRBV5-1 and TRBJ2-1 proteins, is KAGVTQTPRYLIKTRGQQVTLSCSPISGHRSVSWYQQTPGQGLQFLFEYFSETQRNKGNFPGRFSGRQFSNSRSEMNVSTLELGDSALYLCASSLRDDEQFFGPGTRLTVL.